These 7 T cell receptor beta chains were all obtained from the same sample, sequenced in a study of blood T cell repertoires in COVID-19. Sequenced by immunoSEQ multiplex PCR; TCRdb stores in-frame clones only, minus some. The table includes approximately 290,000 clones, approximately 86% detected once. The sample was peripheral blood. The origin of the receptors is a young man with active or convalescent COVID-19.

The genes are TRBV10-3 and TRBJ1-1; D call uncertain. CDR1 is ENHRY, CDR2 SYGVKD, per germline. Trimming took off 7 bases at V and 2 bases at J, with 8 bases between the two ends. The CDR3 contains 12 residues. The CDR3 sequence: CAIKEANTEAFF. CDR3 sequence (DNA): TGTGCCATCAAGGAGGCCAACACTGAAGCTTTCTTT.

In its sample, this clone was seen a few times. V usage is TRBV11-2 and J usage is TRBJ2-7; TRBD2 agrees at 12 bases. Losses at the gene ends were 4 bases for V and 4 bases for J; bases not matched to a gene: 2. The CDR3 totals 14 residues. CDR1 SGHAT and CDR2 FQNNGV come from the germline V gene. The CDR3 spells CASSSSGRGYEQYF. The CDR3 coding sequence is TGTGCCAGCAGCTCTAGCGGGAGGGGGTACGAGCAGTACTTC.

The rearrangement joins TRBV9 to TRBJ2-3; D is ambiguous. Germline-derived CDR1 and CDR2 are SGDLS and YYNGEE. Trimming took 0 bases from V and 2 from J, leaving 7 bases between them. The CDR3 spans 14 residues. The CDR3 DNA reads as TGTGCCAGCAGCGTAGCTAAGCCCACAGATACGCAGTATTTT. Translated: CASSVAKPTDTQYF.

The V gene is TRBV5-1, the J gene TRBJ1-4, with D perhaps TRBD1 (6 bases). The germline V gene encodes CDR1 SGHRS and CDR2 YFSETQ. There are 13 residues in the CDR3. Trimming cost V 0 bases and J 8 bases, with 8 bases left between them. The CDR3 region has the DNA TGCGCCAGCAGCTTGGGCCAGGGGGAAAAACTGTTTTTT. Its translation: CASSLGQGEKLFF.

This clone was observed a single time. The rearrangement links TRBV4-3 to TRBJ2-5; D is unresolved. V was shortened by 1 base and J by 0 bases, with 6 bases between the two germline ends. This CDR3 has 14 residues. CDR1 and CDR2 (germline): LGHNA, YSLEER. CDR3 sequence: CASSQVRYQETQYF. The CDR3 DNA is TGCGCCAGCAGCCAAGTGCGGTACCAAGAGACCCAGTACTTC.

The rearrangement joins TRBV7-8 to TRBJ1-1; D may be TRBD1 (5 bases). There are 14 residues in the CDR3. The V and J ends lost 5 bases and 0 bases respectively, with 10 bases between them. In germline, CDR1 is SGHVS, CDR2 FQNEAQ. The CDR3 bases are TGTGCCAGCAGCCCGACAGTCATGAACACTGAAGCTTTCTTT. It codes for CASSPTVMNTEAFF.

This chain connects TRBV4-1 to TRBJ1-5; 11 nucleotides align to TRBD1. The CDR3 covers 16 residues. V lost 1 base and J lost 8; bases outside the gene matches: 7. Germline V gene lookup returns CDR1 MGHRA and CDR2 YSYEKL. The chain's CDR3 is CASSQAGTGGKEPQHF. CDR3 DNA: TGCGCCAGCAGCCAAGCCGGGACAGGGGGGAAGGAGCCCCAGCATTTT.